The sequence of this T cell receptor (beta chain) was determined in a study of T cells after yellow fever vaccination. One entry per CDR3 protein, called by TCRdb with MiXCR from the 5' RACE reads. Here the sample spans under 600,000 distinct CDR3 sequences, just over 20% being singletons. This clonotype was observed a handful of times. The target antigen is unknown. CDR3 length equals 14 residues. Between the trimmed V and J ends, which lost 0 bases and 4 bases, there was a span of 6 bases. Germline CDR1 and CDR2: LGHDT and YNNKEL (reference sequence). Study conclusions and caveats: Among all clonotypes, a small share was observed in both CD4 and CD8 compartments.

The chain combines TRBV3-1 with TRBJ2-2; no clear D gene. The TCR comes from a man aged 18 to 29 who received the YFV17D yellow fever vaccine. The sequences come from PBMCs, collected approximately 20 days after the first yellow fever vaccination. Here the CDR3 reads CASSQEFLTGELFF. In nucleotides, the CDR3 is TGTGCCAGCAGCCAAGAATTTCTCACCGGGGAGCTGTTTTTT.